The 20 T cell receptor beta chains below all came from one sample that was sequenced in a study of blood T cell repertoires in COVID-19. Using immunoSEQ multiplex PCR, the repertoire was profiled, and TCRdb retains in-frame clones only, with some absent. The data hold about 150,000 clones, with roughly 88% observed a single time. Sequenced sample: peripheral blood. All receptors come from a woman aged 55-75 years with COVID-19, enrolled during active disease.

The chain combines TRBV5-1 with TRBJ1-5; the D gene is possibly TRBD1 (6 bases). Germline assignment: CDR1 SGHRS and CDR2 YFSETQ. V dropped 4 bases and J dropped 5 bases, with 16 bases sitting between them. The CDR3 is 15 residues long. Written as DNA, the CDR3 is TGCGCCAGCAGCCAAACAGGTCAGGGGCATCAGCCCCAGCATTTT. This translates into CASSQTGQGHQPQHF.

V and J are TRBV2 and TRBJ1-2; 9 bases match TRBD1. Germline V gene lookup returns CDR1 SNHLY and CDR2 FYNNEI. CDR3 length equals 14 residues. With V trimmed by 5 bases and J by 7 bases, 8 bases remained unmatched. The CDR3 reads CASSLTGGTGGYTF. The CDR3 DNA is TGTGCCAGCAGTTTGACAGGGGGGACTGGTGGCTACACCTTC.

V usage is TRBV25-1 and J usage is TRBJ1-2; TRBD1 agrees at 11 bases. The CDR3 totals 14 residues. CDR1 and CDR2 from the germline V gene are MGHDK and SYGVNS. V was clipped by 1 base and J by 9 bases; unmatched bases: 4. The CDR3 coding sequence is TGTGCCAGCAGTGAATTGGGACAGGGGGAGAGCTACACCTTC. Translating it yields CASSELGQGESYTF.

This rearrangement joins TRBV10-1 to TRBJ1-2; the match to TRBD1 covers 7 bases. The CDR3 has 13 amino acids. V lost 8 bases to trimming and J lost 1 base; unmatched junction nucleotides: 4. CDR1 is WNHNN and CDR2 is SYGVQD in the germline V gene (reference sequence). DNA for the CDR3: TGCGCCAGCTCGGGACAGCTTAACTATGGCTACACCTTC. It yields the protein CASSGQLNYGYTF.

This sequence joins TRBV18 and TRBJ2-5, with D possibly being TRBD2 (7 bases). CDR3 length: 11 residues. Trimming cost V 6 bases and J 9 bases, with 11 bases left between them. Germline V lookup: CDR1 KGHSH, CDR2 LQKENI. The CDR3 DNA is TGTGCCAGCTCTCCGGGGGGCCCCCAGTACTTC. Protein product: CASSPGGPQYF.

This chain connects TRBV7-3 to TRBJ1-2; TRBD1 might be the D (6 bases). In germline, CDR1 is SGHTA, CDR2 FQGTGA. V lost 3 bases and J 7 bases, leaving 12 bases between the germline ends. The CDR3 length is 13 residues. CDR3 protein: CASSFEQGSGYTF. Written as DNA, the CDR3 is TGTGCCAGCAGCTTCGAACAGGGTAGTGGCTACACCTTC.

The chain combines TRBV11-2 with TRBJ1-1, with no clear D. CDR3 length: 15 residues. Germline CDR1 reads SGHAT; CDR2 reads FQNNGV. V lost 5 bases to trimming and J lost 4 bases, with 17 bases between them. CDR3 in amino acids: CASSPGIGSGTEAFF. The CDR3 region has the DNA TGTGCCAGCAGCCCTGGCATAGGAAGCGGCACTGAAGCTTTCTTT.

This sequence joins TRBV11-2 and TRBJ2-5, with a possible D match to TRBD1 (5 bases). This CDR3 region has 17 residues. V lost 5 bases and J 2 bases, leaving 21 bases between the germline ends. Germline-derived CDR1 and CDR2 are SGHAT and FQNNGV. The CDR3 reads CASSPSQVAPIQETQYF. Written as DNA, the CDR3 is TGTGCCAGCAGCCCATCACAGGTGGCCCCGATTCAAGAGACCCAGTACTTC.

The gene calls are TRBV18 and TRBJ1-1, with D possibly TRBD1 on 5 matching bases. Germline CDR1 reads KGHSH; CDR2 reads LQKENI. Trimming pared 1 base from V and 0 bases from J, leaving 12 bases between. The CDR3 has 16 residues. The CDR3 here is CASSPLAGHMNTEAFF. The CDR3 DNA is TGTGCCAGCTCACCACTAGCAGGACACATGAACACTGAAGCTTTCTTT.

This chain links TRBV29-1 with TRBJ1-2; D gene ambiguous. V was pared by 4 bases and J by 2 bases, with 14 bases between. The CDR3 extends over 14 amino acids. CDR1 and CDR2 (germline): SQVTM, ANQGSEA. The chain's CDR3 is CSVGAGTRNYGYTF. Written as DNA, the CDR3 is TGCAGCGTTGGGGCAGGCACTCGGAACTATGGCTACACCTTC. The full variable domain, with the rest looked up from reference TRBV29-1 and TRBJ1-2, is SAVISQKPSRDICQRGTSLTIQCQVDSQVTMMFWYRQQPGQSLTLIATANQGSEATYESGFVIDKFPISRPNLTFSTLTVSNMSPEDSSIYLCSVGAGTRNYGYTFGSGTRLTVV.

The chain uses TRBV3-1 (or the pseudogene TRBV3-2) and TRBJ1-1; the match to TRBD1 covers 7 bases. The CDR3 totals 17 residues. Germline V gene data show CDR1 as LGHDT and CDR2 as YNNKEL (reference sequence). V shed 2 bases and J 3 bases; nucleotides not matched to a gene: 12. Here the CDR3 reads CASSQLLPQGSYTEAFF. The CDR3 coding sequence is TGTGCCAGCAGCCAACTCTTACCACAGGGGAGCTACACTGAAGCTTTCTTT.

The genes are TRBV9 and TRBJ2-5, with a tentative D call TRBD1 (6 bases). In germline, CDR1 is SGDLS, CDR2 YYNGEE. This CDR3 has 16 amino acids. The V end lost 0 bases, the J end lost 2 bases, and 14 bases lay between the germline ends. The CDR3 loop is CASSVATTGGQETQYF. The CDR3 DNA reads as TGTGCCAGCAGCGTAGCTACGACAGGCGGACAAGAGACCCAGTACTTC.

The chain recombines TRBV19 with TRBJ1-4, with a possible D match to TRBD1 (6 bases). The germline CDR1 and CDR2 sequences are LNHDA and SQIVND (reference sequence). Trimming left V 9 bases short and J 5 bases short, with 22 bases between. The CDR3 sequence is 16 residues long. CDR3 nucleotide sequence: TGTGCCAGCGCCGAAGCTACAGGGACCCTCAATGAAAAACTGTTTTTT. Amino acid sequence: CASAEATGTLNEKLFF.

CDR3 loop: CASSALPAGTSTDTQYF. The CDR3 nucleotides read TGTGCCAGCAGCGCCCTCCCTGCGGGGACTAGCACAGATACGCAGTATTTT. The chain carries TRBV7-2 and TRBJ2-3; possible D gene TRBD2, 6 bases. V gave up 5 bases and J gave up 0 bases, with 18 bases separating them. Germline values: CDR1 SGHTA, CDR2 FQGNSA. The CDR3 is 17 residues long.

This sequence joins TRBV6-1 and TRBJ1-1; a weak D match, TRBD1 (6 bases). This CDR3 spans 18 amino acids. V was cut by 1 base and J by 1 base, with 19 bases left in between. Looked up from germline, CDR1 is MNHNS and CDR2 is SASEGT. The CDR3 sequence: CASSEGFWVGTPNTEAFF. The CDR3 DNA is TGTGCCAGCAGTGAAGGATTCTGGGTCGGGACACCGAACACTGAAGCTTTCTTT.

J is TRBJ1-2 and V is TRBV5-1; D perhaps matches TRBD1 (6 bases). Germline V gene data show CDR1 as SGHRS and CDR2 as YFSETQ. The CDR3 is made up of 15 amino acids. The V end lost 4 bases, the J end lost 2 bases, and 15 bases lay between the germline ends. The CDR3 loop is CASSPDSPGNYGYTF. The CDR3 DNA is TGCGCCAGCAGCCCGGACAGCCCTGGAAACTATGGCTACACCTTC. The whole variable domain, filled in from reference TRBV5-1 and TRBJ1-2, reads KAGVTQTPRYLIKTRGQQVTLSCSPISGHRSVSWYQQTPGQGLQFLFEYFSETQRNKGNFPGRFSGRQFSNSRSEMNVSTLELGDSALYLCASSPDSPGNYGYTFGSGTRLTVV.

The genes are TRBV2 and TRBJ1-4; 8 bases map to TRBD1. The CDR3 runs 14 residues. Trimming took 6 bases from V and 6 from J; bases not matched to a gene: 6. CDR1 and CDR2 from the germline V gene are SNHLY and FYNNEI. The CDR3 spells CASRETGEYEKLFF. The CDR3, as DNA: TGTGCCAGCAGGGAGACAGGGGAGTATGAAAAACTGTTTTTT.

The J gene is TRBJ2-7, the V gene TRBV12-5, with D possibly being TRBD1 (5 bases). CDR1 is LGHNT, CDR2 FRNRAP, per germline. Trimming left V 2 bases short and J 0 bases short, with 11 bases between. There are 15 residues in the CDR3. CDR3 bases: TGTGCTAGTGGTTTGACCGACAGTAACTCCTACGAGCAGTACTTC. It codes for CASGLTDSNSYEQYF.

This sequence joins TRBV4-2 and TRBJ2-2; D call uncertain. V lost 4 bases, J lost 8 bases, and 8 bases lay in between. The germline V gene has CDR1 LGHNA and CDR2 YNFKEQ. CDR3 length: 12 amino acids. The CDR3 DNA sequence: TGTGCCAGCAGCCTACCCCAGGGGGAGCTGTTTTTT. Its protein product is CASSLPQGELFF.

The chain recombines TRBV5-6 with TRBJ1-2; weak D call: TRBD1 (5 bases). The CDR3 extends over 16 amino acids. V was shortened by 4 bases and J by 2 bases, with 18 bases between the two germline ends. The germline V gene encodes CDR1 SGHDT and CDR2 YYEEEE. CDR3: CASSLGWGGVNYGYTF. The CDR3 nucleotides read TGTGCCAGCAGCCTGGGGTGGGGCGGGGTCAACTATGGCTACACCTTC.